A selection of T cell receptor beta chains follows, all from one sample in a study of a mutant IDH1 vaccine in newly diagnosed glioma. The data were produced by immunoSEQ multiplex PCR, yet TCRdb's version contains in-frame clones alone and is incomplete. This sample has about 48,000 clones, with roughly 84% found just once. For these receptors, no antigen is known. Here the sequenced sample was PBMCs, taken from a glioma patient whose treatment included an IDH1 peptide vaccine. These receptors all stem from a man in his forties with glioma. Each CDR3 is given with its conserved first and last residue. The D gene is left open where the match is weak. Some rows have no size entry. The others give once, few or many, or a class for an expanded clone.

.,TRBV4-1,.,TRBJ2-5,CASSGGTETQYF,TGCGCCAGCAGCGGGGGCACAGAGACCCAGTACTTC
.,TRBV19,.,TRBJ2-7,CASSPRSDLYEQYF,TGTGCCAGTAGTCCTCGATCAGACCTATACGAGCAGTACTTC
.,TRBV4-1,.,TRBJ1-4,CASSRPFRSATNEKLFF,TGCGCCAGCAGCCGGCCGTTTCGCAGTGCAACTAATGAAAAACTGTTTTTT
.,TRBV5-4,.,TRBJ1-2,CASSPEQGYYGYTF,TGTGCCAGCAGCCCAGAGCAGGGGTACTATGGCTACACCTTC
.,TRBV5-6,.,TRBJ1-4,CASSWATNEKLFF,TGTGCCAGCAGCTGGGCAACTAATGAAAAACTGTTTTTT
.,TRBV7-2,few,TRBJ2-5,CASSLAPGVFETQYF,TGTGCCAGCAGCTTAGCACCCGGGGTGTTTGAGACCCAGTACTTC
.,TRBV6-5,once,TRBJ1-3,CASGTSGNTIYF,TGTGCCAGCGGGACCTCTGGAAACACCATATATTTT
TRBD1,TRBV5-3,.,TRBJ2-7,CARSWDRDRGRFSSYEQYF,TGTGCCAGAAGCTGGGACCGGGACAGGGGGCGGTTTAGCTCCTACGAGCAGTACTTC
.,TRBV25-1,.,TRBJ2-2,CATTSTASNTGELFF,TGTGCCACCACTTCTACAGCCTCGAACACCGGGGAGCTGTTTTTT
TRBD1,TRBV19,.,TRBJ2-7,CASKGTGAYEQYF,TGTGCCAGTAAGGGGACAGGAGCCTACGAGCAGTACTTC
.,TRBV5-1,.,TRBJ1-4,CASSLGTRLRSTNEKLFF,TGCGCCAGCAGCTTGGGCACCCGCCTTAGGTCAACTAATGAAAAACTGTTTTTT
TRBD2,TRBV19,.,TRBJ2-3,CASSIDGGGLADTQYF,TGTGCCAGTAGTATAGATGGGGGGGGACTAGCTGATACGCAGTATTTT
.,TRBV7-9,.,TRBJ1-3,CASSSDWDTIYF,TGTGCCAGCAGCTCCGACTGGGACACCATATATTTT
.,TRBV5-1,.,TRBJ2-3,CASSPYPQADIDTDTQYF,TGCGCCAGCAGCCCATATCCCCAGGCCGATATTGACACAGATACGCAGTATTTT
.,TRBV6-5,.,TRBJ1-1,CASSLGGNEAFF,TGTGCCAGCAGCCTCGGGGGAAATGAAGCTTTCTTT
.,TRBV20-1,few,TRBJ1-2,CSAGHYGYTF,TGCAGTGCTGGACACTATGGCTACACCTTC
.,TRBV19,.,TRBJ1-5,CASSTWGGKHQPQHF,TGTGCCAGTAGTACGTGGGGCGGGAAACACCAGCCCCAGCATTTT
TRBD2,TRBV19,few,TRBJ2-1,CASSIDHGGAHNEQFF,TGTGCCAGTAGTATAGATCACGGGGGGGCCCACAATGAGCAGTTCTTC
.,TRBV2,.,TRBJ2-7,CANGGASRYEQYF,TGTGCCAATGGTGGGGCAAGTCGGTACGAGCAGTACTTC
.,TRBV5-8,.,TRBJ2-5,CASNAGHRGETQYF,TGTGCCAGCAACGCGGGACATCGGGGAGAGACCCAGTACTTC
.,TRBV5-1,.,TRBJ1-4,CASSLEGFLGGLFF,TGCGCCAGCAGCTTGGAGGGGTTCCTAGGCGGACTGTTTTTT
.,TRBV5-6,.,TRBJ2-3,CASSPLFGGTDTQYF,TGTGCCAGCAGCCCATTGTTTGGCGGCACAGATACGCAGTATTTT
.,TRBV2,.,TRBJ1-5,CASSEERGTNQPQHF,TGTGCCAGCAGTGAGGAAAGGGGGACCAATCAGCCCCAGCATTTT
.,TRBV19,.,TRBJ2-2,CASRDSRESTGELFF,TGTGCCAGTAGAGACTCCAGGGAAAGCACCGGGGAGCTGTTTTTT
.,TRBV5-1,.,TRBJ2-5,CASSLPPPRPQETQYF,TGCGCCAGCAGCTTGCCCCCTCCCCGGCCCCAAGAGACCCAGTACTTC
TRBD1,TRBV6-5,.,TRBJ2-7,CASSYYDRASGEQYF,TGTGCCAGCAGTTACTATGACAGGGCATCGGGGGAGCAGTACTTC
.,TRBV2,.,TRBJ1-5,CASSPEKYSNQPQHF,TGTGCCAGCAGCCCCGAGAAATATAGCAATCAGCCCCAGCATTTT
TRBD1,TRBV5-1,.,TRBJ2-3,CASSLGQGGPDTQYF,TGCGCCAGCAGCCTCGGACAGGGAGGCCCAGATACGCAGTATTTT
.,TRBV5-1,.,TRBJ2-7,CASSLVGASYEQYF,TGCGCCAGCAGCTTGGTCGGGGCCTCCTACGAGCAGTACTTC